This is a list of T cell receptor beta chains from one sample in a study of persistence of HIV-infected CD4 T cells. Here immunoSEQ multiplex PCR was the method, and the copy in TCRdb shows in-frame clones only, minus some. The profile covers approximately 27,000 clones, with more than 75% appearing a single time and less than 0.95% taken by the ten largest. Their recognized antigens are unknown. This specimen was CD4+ T cells sorted from PBMCs after 18-hour stimulation, taken from a patient who received antiretroviral therapy. The receptors here all came from an adult woman with HIV who was CMV-seropositive. Each CDR3 is given with its conserved first and last residue. The D gene is left open where the match is weak. Clone size is given for some rows only: seen once, a few or many times, or a class if the clone is expanded.

TRBJ1-6,TRBV6-5,-,-,CASSGSSYNSPLHF,TGTGCCAGCTCTGGGAGCTCCTATAATTCACCCCTCCACTTT
TRBJ1-2,TRBV6-7,-,-,CASSYLGPTTRGYTF,TGTGCCAGCAGTTATTTGGGACCGACTACCCGTGGCTACACCTTC
TRBJ1-2,TRBV5-6,TRBD1,once,CASTGQGGYGYTF,TGTGCCAGCACCGGACAGGGGGGCTATGGCTACACCTTC
TRBJ2-1,TRBV4-1,TRBD2,-,CASSQGLGGGNNEQFF,TGCGCCAGCAGCCAAGGTCTCGGGGGGGGTAACAATGAGCAGTTCTTC
TRBJ2-5,TRBV5-5,-,-,CASSLEETQYF,TGTGCCAGCAGCTTGGAAGAGACCCAGTACTTC
TRBJ1-2,TRBV6-5,-,-,CASMRQLANYGYTF,TGTGCCAGCATGAGACAGTTAGCTAACTATGGCTACACCTTC
TRBJ1-1,TRBV12-3/TRBV12-4,-,-,CASTLAGATEAFF,TGTGCCAGCACCCTGGCCGGGGCCACTGAAGCTTTCTTT
TRBJ1-2,TRBV4-1,TRBD1,-,CASSQSRPQGRSSYGYTF,TGCGCCAGCAGCCAAAGCCGGCCACAGGGGCGGTCGTCTTATGGCTACACCTTC
TRBJ1-4,TRBV30,-,-,CAWTQGQNEKLFF,TGTGCCTGGACCCAAGGCCAGAATGAAAAACTGTTTTTT
TRBJ1-1,TRBV10-3,-,-,CAISETPRNTEAFF,TGTGCCATCAGTGAGACCCCACGGAACACTGAAGCTTTCTTT
TRBJ1-1,TRBV6-5,-,-,CASRRAFEGVTEAFF,TGTGCCAGTCGCCGGGCGTTTGAGGGAGTAACTGAAGCTTTCTTT
TRBJ1-1,TRBV5-1,-,few,CASSFPGRSTEAFF,TGCGCCAGCAGCTTTCCGGGACGGAGCACTGAAGCTTTCTTT
TRBJ2-2,TRBV30,-,-,CAWSSRNTGELFF,TGTGCCTGGAGTTCCAGGAACACCGGGGAGCTGTTTTTT
TRBJ2-7,TRBV30,-,-,CAWSERVNEQYF,TGTGCCTGGAGTGAGAGGGTCAACGAGCAGTACTTC
TRBJ2-1,TRBV5-5,-,-,CASSPFPGADNEQFF,TGTGCCAGCAGCCCCTTTCCGGGGGCTGACAATGAGCAGTTCTTC
TRBJ2-3,TRBV5-1,-,-,CASSLVPGRTDTQYF,TGCGCCAGCAGCTTGGTGCCGGGGCGGACAGATACGCAGTATTTT
TRBJ1-1,TRBV5-1,-,-,CASSFNRDSNTEAFF,TGCGCCAGCAGCTTCAACAGGGATTCGAACACTGAAGCTTTCTTT
TRBJ1-6,TRBV9,-,-,CASSVKGNNSPLHF,TGTGCCAGCAGCGTAAAGGGTAATAATTCACCCCTCCACTTT
TRBJ2-5,TRBV7-3,-,-,CASSLNSLQETQYF,TGTGCCAGCAGCTTAAACAGCCTCCAAGAGACCCAGTACTTC
TRBJ1-6,TRBV7-8,-,-,CASSFSLAGQFSYNSPLHF,TGTGCCAGCAGCTTTTCCTTGGCAGGCCAGTTCTCCTATAATTCACCCCTCCACTTT
TRBJ2-3,TRBV5-1,-,-,CASSHDGDTQYF,TGCGCCAGCAGCCACGACGGAGATACGCAGTATTTT
TRBJ1-4,TRBV9,-,-,CASSVATGWSEKLFF,TGTGCCAGCAGCGTAGCTACAGGGTGGTCTGAAAAACTGTTTTTT
TRBJ2-4,TRBV6-5,-,-,CASSKTGDIQYF,TGTGCCAGCAGCAAAACAGGAGACATTCAGTACTTC
TRBJ2-5,TRBV2,-,once,CASSDTRETQYF,TGTGCCAGCAGTGATACACGAGAGACCCAGTACTTC
TRBJ1-1,TRBV7-2,-,-,CASSPSGLEAFF,TGTGCCAGCAGCCCATCGGGGTTAGAAGCTTTCTTT
TRBJ2-2,TRBV4-1,TRBD2,-,CASSPSPSRGGTGELFF,TGCGCCAGCAGCCCCTCCCCCTCTCGCGGGGGTACTGGGGAGCTGTTTTTT
TRBJ1-3,TRBV4-1,-,few,CASSQDIQGLFSGNTIYF,TGCGCCAGCAGCCAAGATATCCAGGGCCTCTTCTCTGGAAACACCATATATTTT
TRBJ2-1,TRBV7-8,-,-,CASSSPIYNEQFF,TGTGCCAGCAGTTCACCAATATACAATGAGCAGTTCTTC
TRBJ2-7,TRBV27,TRBD1,once,CASSSGQWVIYEQYF,TGTGCCAGCAGCTCGGGACAGTGGGTGATTTACGAGCAGTACTTC
TRBJ1-1,TRBV12-3/TRBV12-4,-,-,CASSLRMNTEAFF,TGTGCCAGCAGTTTAAGGATGAACACTGAAGCTTTCTTT
TRBJ1-6,TRBV6-6,-,-,CASRRSYNSPLHF,TGTGCCAGCAGACGGTCCTATAATTCACCCCTCCACTTT
TRBJ2-7,TRBV6-5,TRBD2,-,CASSRGGRVTYEQYF,TGTGCCAGCAGTCGGGGGGGCAGGGTGACCTACGAGCAGTACTTC
TRBJ1-2,TRBV7-8,TRBD1,-,CASSTSQGANYGYTF,TGTGCCAGCAGCACCTCCCAGGGGGCGAACTATGGCTACACCTTC
TRBJ1-5,TRBV19,-,-,CAGGAGLRPQHF,TGTGCCGGGGGGGCAGGCCTAAGGCCCCAGCATTTT
TRBJ1-1,TRBV29-1,-,-,CSGYRSGTEAFF,TGCAGCGGCTACAGGTCCGGAACTGAAGCTTTCTTT
TRBJ2-7,TRBV2,-,few,CASRGGLYEQYF,TGTGCCAGCAGGGGAGGACTTTACGAGCAGTACTTC
TRBJ1-2,TRBV7-9,TRBD1,once,CASSFSGIQGKGGYTF,TGTGCCAGCAGCTTTAGTGGAATACAGGGGAAGGGAGGCTACACCTTC
TRBJ1-1,TRBV2,TRBD1,-,CASRQNQGAAEAFF,TGTGCCAGCAGGCAGAATCAGGGGGCAGCGGAAGCTTTCTTT
TRBJ1-1,TRBV19,-,few,CASSIGVQGGSEAFF,TGTGCCAGTAGTATAGGAGTCCAGGGCGGATCCGAAGCTTTCTTT
TRBJ2-3,TRBV3-1/TRBV3-2,-,-,CASSQENRGTDTQYF,TGTGCCAGCAGCCAAGAGAACAGAGGCACAGATACGCAGTATTTT
TRBJ1-2,TRBV7-8,-,once,CASSPGGGYGYTF,TGTGCCAGCAGCCCGGGCGGAGGCTATGGCTACACCTTC
TRBJ2-5,TRBV5-1,TRBD2,once,CASSLRASGGQETQYF,TGCGCCAGCAGCTTGCGGGCTAGCGGGGGCCAAGAGACCCAGTACTTC
TRBJ1-2,TRBV2,TRBD1,-,CASRTGQGARGYTF,TGTGCCAGCAGGACGGGACAGGGGGCGAGAGGCTACACCTTC
TRBJ1-1,TRBV9,-,-,CASSVAPPTMNTEAFF,TGTGCCAGCAGCGTAGCCCCCCCCACCATGAACACTGAAGCTTTCTTT
TRBJ1-2,TRBV23-1,TRBD1,once,CASSHLMEEGAEDYTF,TGCGCCAGCAGTCATTTAATGGAGGAGGGGGCGGAAGACTACACCTTC
TRBJ2-5,TRBV10-3,TRBD1,-,CAISESGRGETQYF,TGTGCCATCAGTGAGTCAGGCAGGGGGGAGACCCAGTACTTC
TRBJ2-7,TRBV12-1,-,-,CASSKGTHEQYF,TGTGCCAGCAGCAAGGGGACCCACGAGCAGTACTTC
TRBJ2-5,TRBV9,-,-,CASSRDMRETQYF,TGTGCCAGCAGTAGGGATATGCGAGAGACCCAGTACTTC
TRBJ1-5,TRBV12-5,-,-,CASGLPGPSNQPQHF,TGTGCTAGTGGTTTACCCGGGCCTAGCAATCAGCCCCAGCATTTT
TRBJ2-1,TRBV12-3/TRBV12-4,TRBD1,few,CASGQTGQNEQFF,TGTGCCAGCGGGCAGACAGGGCAAAACGAGCAGTTCTTC
TRBJ1-5,TRBV27,-,few,CASSLKGDQPQHF,TGTGCCAGCAGTTTGAAAGGGGATCAGCCCCAGCATTTT
TRBJ1-5,TRBV4-1,-,few,CASSREQGRSNQPQHF,TGCGCCAGCAGCCGAGAACAGGGTAGAAGCAATCAGCCCCAGCATTTT